Below are 21 T cell receptor beta chains sequenced from a single sample in a study of control samples from healthy donors and cancer patients. The repertoire was sequenced with immunoSEQ multiplex PCR; TCRdb's copy has only in-frame clones and lacks some. The table includes about 190,000 clones, roughly nine tenths detected once. The sample was blood. The source of these receptors is a man aged 30-40 years in good health.

The gene calls are TRBV30 and TRBJ1-6, with D uncertain. Germline V CDR1 and CDR2: GTSNPN, SVGIG (reference sequence). Trimming removed 0 bases from V and 9 bases from J, with 15 bases in between. The CDR3 extends over 15 amino acids. CDR3 sequence reads: CAWSVENIGRSPLHF. DNA for the CDR3: TGTGCCTGGAGTGTGGAGAATATCGGTCGTTCACCCCTCCACTTT.

V usage is TRBV12-3 or TRBV12-4 and J usage is TRBJ2-1; D is perhaps TRBD1 (5 bases). The germline V and J ends were trimmed by 0 bases and 8 bases, with 8 bases remaining between them. This CDR3 has 13 residues. CDR3 amino acids: CASSLAGPDEQFF. The DNA of the CDR3 is TGTGCCAGCAGTTTAGCGGGGCCGGATGAGCAGTTCTTC.

The CDR3: CASSSPPLGRGDYNEQFF. The CDR3 DNA is TGCGCCAGCAGCTCCCCTCCGTTAGGGCGGGGGGATTACAATGAGCAGTTCTTC. The V call is TRBV5-1, the J call TRBJ2-1, with TRBD2 matching over 8 bases. Unmatched junction bases numbered 15, after V lost 3 bases and J lost 4 bases. The CDR3 is 18 residues long. Germline CDR1 and CDR2: SGHRS and YFSETQ.

V is TRBV27 and J is TRBJ1-2; 7 positions match TRBD1. Per germline, CDR1 MNHEY and CDR2 SMNVEV (reference sequence). This CDR3 comprises 14 residues. The J segment lost 4 bases and the V segment lost 6 bases, leaving 8 bases of the junction unmatched. CDR3 nucleotide sequence: TGTGCCAGCAGCCCGAGACAGGGAGCCTATGGCTACACCTTC. This translates into CASSPRQGAYGYTF.

The chain recombines TRBV6-1 with TRBJ1-1, with D tentatively TRBD1 (5 bases). Per germline, CDR1 MNHNS and CDR2 SASEGT. V gave up 1 base and J gave up 6 bases, with 12 bases separating them. The CDR3 consists of 14 residues. The CDR3 reads CASSEGGASAEAFF. The CDR3 region has the DNA TGTGCCAGCAGTGAAGGAGGGGCCAGCGCTGAAGCTTTCTTT.

V and J are TRBV27 and TRBJ2-2, with 10 nucleotides matching TRBD1. The CDR3 contains 17 residues. CDR1 and CDR2 from the germline V gene are MNHEY and SMNVEV (reference sequence). V was clipped by 5 bases and J by 8 bases; unmatched bases: 14. As DNA, the CDR3 is TGTGCCAGCAGTCCCCAGGGACAGGGGAAGGTACTGGGGGAGCTGTTTTTT. This codes for CASSPQGQGKVLGELFF.

The chain combines TRBV6-5 with TRBJ2-2; tentative D call: TRBD1 (5 bases). The V end lost 8 bases, the J end lost 7 bases, and 11 bases lay between the germline ends. Germline V gene lookup returns CDR1 MNHEY and CDR2 SVGAGI. The CDR3 spans 12 residues. The CDR3 here is CASGALGGELFF. CDR3 in DNA: TGTGCCAGCGGGGCATTGGGCGGGGAGCTGTTTTTT.

The table lists this clone with a count of one. V usage is TRBV6-4 and J usage is TRBJ1-1, with D uncertain. Deletions cut 4 bases from V and 1 base from J, with 19 bases between. Germline lookup yields CDR1 MRHNA and CDR2 SNTAGT. CDR3 length equals 17 residues. CDR3 sequence reads: CASSGSGRTNQNTEAFF. DNA for the CDR3: TGTGCCAGCAGTGGAAGCGGGAGGACCAACCAGAACACTGAAGCTTTCTTT.

The V call is TRBV2, the J call TRBJ2-3, with a possible D match to TRBD2 (6 bases). CDR1 and CDR2 from the germline V gene are SNHLY and FYNNEI. Trimming stripped 6 bases from V and 13 bases from J, with 17 bases between. The CDR3 covers 12 residues. CDR3 amino acids: CASRSDVGEEYF. CDR3 nucleotide sequence: TGTGCCAGCAGATCTGACGTGGGGGAGGAGTATTTT.

This clone occurred once. This rearrangement joins TRBV30 to TRBJ1-5; 8 bases are a match to TRBD1. With V trimmed by 3 bases and J by 7 bases, 5 bases remained unmatched. The CDR3 runs 13 residues. Germline values: CDR1 GTSNPN, CDR2 SVGIG (reference sequence). The CDR3 DNA reads TGTGCCTGGAGCAAGGACAGGGAACAGCCCCAGCATTTT. This encodes CAWSKDREQPQHF.

The rearrangement uses TRBV13 and TRBJ1-1; perhaps TRBD1 as D (5 bases). V gave up 8 bases and J gave up 4 bases, with 14 bases separating them. The germline gives CDR1 PRHDT, CDR2 FYEKMQ (reference sequence). CDR3 size: 13 residues. CDR3 sequence: CASRRGLSTEAFF. The CDR3 DNA reads as TGTGCCAGCCGGCGGGGGTTGAGCACTGAAGCTTTCTTT.

The J gene is TRBJ1-1, the V gene TRBV2; D is perhaps TRBD1 (5 bases). The germline CDR1 and CDR2 sequences are SNHLY and FYNNEI. Trimming shortened V by 10 bases and J by 0 bases, and 15 bases separated the two germline ends. The CDR3 runs 14 residues. CDR3 amino acids: CATPRGSMNTEAFF. The CDR3 DNA reads TGTGCCACCCCTCGGGGGTCAATGAACACTGAAGCTTTCTTT.

This clone showed up just a few times. This rearrangement joins TRBV6-6 to TRBJ2-6; no firm D call. The CDR3 sequence is 15 residues long. V was trimmed by 0 bases and J by 3 bases, leaving 6 bases between them. From germline, CDR1 is MNHNY and CDR2 SVGAGI (reference sequence). The CDR3 sequence is CASSYSGFGANVLTF. CDR3 nucleotide sequence: TGTGCCAGCAGTTACTCAGGGTTTGGGGCCAACGTCCTGACTTTC.

The chain carries TRBV15 and TRBJ1-2; D may be TRBD1 (5 bases). Per germline, CDR1 LNHNV and CDR2 YYDKDF (reference sequence). The CDR3 has 12 amino acids. Trimming left V 3 bases short and J 6 bases short, with 8 bases between. Here the CDR3 DNA reads TGTGCCACCAGCAGGGACAAAAATGGCTACACCTTC. Translating gives CATSRDKNGYTF.

This chain joins TRBV5-5 and TRBJ1-1; 7 positions match TRBD1. The CDR3 length is 13 residues. With 5 bases clipped from V and 5 bases from J, the junction kept 6 bases outside the gene matches. From germline, CDR1 is SGHKS and CDR2 YYEKEE (reference sequence). CDR3 protein: CASSQGGRTEAFF. For the CDR3, the DNA is TGTGCCAGCAGTCAGGGGGGTAGAACTGAAGCTTTCTTT. The full variable domain, completed using reference TRBV5-5 and TRBJ1-1, is DAGVTQSPTHLIKTRGQQVTLRCSPISGHKSVSWYQQVLGQGPQFIFQYYEKEERGRGNFPDRFSARQFPNYSSELNVNALLLGDSALYLCASSQGGRTEAFFGQGTRLTVV.

The chain employs TRBV5-3 and TRBJ1-6, with D unresolved. TRBV5-3 is known as an ORF, though its function is uncertain. Between the trimmed V and J ends, which lost 2 bases and 6 bases, there was a span of 9 bases. The CDR3 is 14 amino acids. This CDR3 reads CARSFGESNSPLHF. The CDR3 DNA sequence: TGTGCCAGAAGCTTCGGGGAGAGTAATTCACCCCTCCACTTT.

The V gene is TRBV5-5, the J gene TRBJ1-1; 8 bases line up with TRBD1. This CDR3 comprises 14 residues. The germline CDR1 and CDR2 sequences are SGHKS and YYEKEE (reference sequence). With 4 bases clipped from V and 3 bases from J, the junction kept 5 bases outside the gene matches. CDR3 in DNA: TGTGCCAGCAGCCGAGGGGACAGGTACACTGAAGCTTTCTTT. It codes for CASSRGDRYTEAFF.

The chain has TRBV10-3 and TRBJ1-5; 9 nucleotides align to TRBD1. Germline V gene sequence: CDR1 ENHRY, CDR2 SYGVKD. The trim removed 10 bases at V and 3 bases at J, leaving 13 bases unmatched. There are 16 residues in the CDR3. CDR3: CATLNPDRGPNQPQHF. In DNA, the CDR3 is TGTGCCACGCTAAACCCGGACAGGGGACCCAATCAGCCCCAGCATTTT.

The genes are TRBV6-5 and TRBJ1-6; D remains unclear. Deletions cut 2 bases from V and 0 bases from J, with 5 bases between. The CDR3 has 15 amino acids. The germline V gene encodes CDR1 MNHEY and CDR2 SVGAGI. The CDR3 protein is CASSYGSSYNSPLHF. The CDR3 DNA reads as TGTGCCAGCAGTTACGGCAGCTCCTATAATTCACCCCTCCACTTT.

This clone was counted once. The rearrangement uses TRBV6-5 and TRBJ1-2; D gene ambiguous. The CDR3 consists of 13 residues. Germline CDR1 and CDR2: MNHEY and SVGAGI. V lost 2 bases and J lost 7, with 11 bases in between. This CDR3 is CASSYEEVGGYTF. As DNA, the CDR3 is TGTGCCAGCAGTTACGAGGAGGTCGGTGGCTACACCTTC.

The chain couples TRBV7-3 to TRBJ2-1; D is tentatively TRBD1 or TRBD2 (7 bases each). The CDR3 sequence is 14 residues long. With 5 bases removed from V and 8 bases from J, the gap between germline ends came to 16 bases. Germline V gives CDR1 SGHTA, CDR2 FQGTGA. This chain's CDR3 is CASSRRQGGHEQFF. The CDR3 DNA reads as TGTGCCAGCAGCCGACGACAGGGAGGGCATGAGCAGTTCTTC. Filled out from reference TRBV7-3 and TRBJ2-1, the complete variable domain reads GAGVSQTPSNKVTEKGKYVELRCDPISGHTALYWYRQSLGQGPEFLIYFQGTGAADDSGLPNDRFFAVRPEGSVSTLKIQRTERGDSAVYLCASSRRQGGHEQFFGPGTRLTVL.